This paragraph covers one T cell receptor (beta chain) sequence. After removal of 5 bases from V and 3 bases from J, the junction contained 6 bases not matched to a gene. CDR1 DFQATT and CDR2 SNEGSKA come from the germline V gene (reference sequence). The CDR3 sequence is 14 residues long. The sample belongs to a study of T cells after yellow fever vaccination. Study overall: Any fraction with a low cell number was prepared using SMART-Seq v4 Ultra Low Input.

TCRdb called the 5' RACE reads again in MiXCR, with one record for every CDR3 protein. The sample carries 95,000 to 150,000 distinct CDR3 sequences, roughly 15% recorded once. Sample: CD8+ T cells sorted from PBMCs, taken 5 days after the yellow fever booster vaccination. The chain links TRBV20-1 to TRBJ1-2; TRBD1 matches 10 bases. The TCR comes from a man younger than 35 who received the YFV17D yellow fever vaccine. The CDR3 region has the DNA TGCAGTGCTTTCGGGACAGGGGATGACTATGGCTACACCTTC. This encodes CSAFGTGDDYGYTF.